This paragraph reports one T cell receptor (beta chain). Its antigen is currently not known. No base qualities exist here, and no much larger clone lies one base off it. This entry belongs to a study of cytomegalovirus exposure and HLA in healthy donors (dated by TCRdb to 2016 to 2017). For the wider study: According to a later analysis, one platform produced both the roughly 120 validation repertoires and the 700 or so repertoires of the first cohort. High-throughput TCR immunosequencing, statistical association of individual TCRs with disease status, and machine learning were combined to predict cytomegalovirus infection status. The study was designed to test whether signatures of past pathogen exposure could be identified by cataloging public T cell receptors. A separate validation cohort of some 130 different subjects was used in addition to the roughly 640-subject first cohort.

Including the terminal cysteine and phenylalanine, the CDR3 comprises 14 residues. The entry retains the CDR3 DNA only, 42 bases that are in frame from base 1. Based on the germline V gene, the CDR1 and CDR2 sequences are MDHEN and SYDVKM. V lost 4 bases and J lost 3 bases, and the count of bases not matched to a germline gene is 4. The protocol used for the library was the immunoSEQ multiplex PCR assay. Processing in the source paper ran as follows. To diagnose cytomegalovirus status from the catalog of TCR beta chain sequences, a statistical classification framework was built. TCRdb carries this immuneACCESS record with in-frame sequences only. Its versions omit some clonotypes, under half of them owing to an unresolved V gene in the studies checked, with the rest unexplained. That table gives V, J and clone size, and the DNA gave D and trimming. The sample contains 98,000 or so clones, approximately 96% of them found a single time. The ten largest make up roughly 0.66% of the sample.

Separate from the approximately 700-subject first cohort, the validation cohort of some 130 subjects was the group to which the donors belonged. Study-wide findings and limitations: The authors suggested that the approach could potentially be extended to other disease states and immunological phenotypes. The validation cohort had no HLA typing available for a later analysis, so co-occurrence within that cohort was assessed over all 130 or so repertoires. The classifier was reported to diagnose cytomegalovirus status with high specificity and sensitivity in both the original and validation cohorts. Subsequent analysis determined that TCRs grouped into clusters in the first cohort also showed a tendency toward co-occurrence across the 90 to 150 validation repertoires, and about 93% of cluster scores exceeded 0. A few of the identified cytomegalovirus-associated TCR beta chains were confirmed in vitro to be specific for cytomegalovirus antigens. The study listed 164 TCR beta chains as associated with cytomegalovirus. Across donors, most TCR sequences were observed very rarely, whereas some public TCRs were present in many individuals.

The chain is encoded by TRBV28 joined to TRBJ1-1, with TRBD1 matching 8 junction bases. Sequenced input: PBMCs. This sequence was found in a woman aged 18 to 35 in good health and CMV-seronegative. The DNA reads as follows: TGTGCCAGCAGTTGGGGACAGGCTGACACTGAAGCTTTCTTT. This codes for CASSWGQADTEAFF. Reference TRBV28 and TRBJ1-1 genes cover what lies past the CDR3, so the full variable domain is DVKVTQSSRYLVKRTGEKVFLECVQDMDHENMFWYRQDPGLGLRLIYFSYDVKMKEKGDIPEGYSVSREKKERFSLILESASTNQTSMYLCASSWGQADTEAFFGQGTRLTVV.